The 10 T cell receptor beta chains presented below share a single source sample, sequenced in a study of tumor-infiltrating lymphocytes in primary liver carcinoma. Unsorted bulk tissue, roughly 19-34 mg of it, served as the source for co-extraction of RNA and DNA. cDNA specific to TCR beta was made from about 550 ng of total RNA, with a constant-region primer employed for priming. Three nested multiplex PCR rounds, a slightly modified ARM-PCR, produced the libraries for TCR beta. TRBV1-TRBV30 forward primers paired with a C-beta reverse primer were used in the first two PCR rounds, which ran approximately 10 cycles each. A single record per CDR3 protein comes from TCRdb applying MiXCR to the multiplex PCR reads. The sample carries about 23,000 distinct CDR3 sequences, roughly three quarters recorded once. The material sequenced was liver tumor tissue from sampling region 5. Noted subset: tumor region T5, tumor centre. These receptors all stem from a woman under 40 with primary liver carcinoma and hepatitis B virus infection.

This clonotype has more than one count but fewer than ten. The CDR3 does not close with the conserved phenylalanine or tryptophan, likely indicating a read error. Because the CDR3's place on the DNA is in doubt, the DNA is left out and the CDR3 is given as listed by TCRdb. J is TRBJ2-5 and V is TRBV24-1; the DNA was not used to check the table's D call, TRBD1. The CDR3 extends over 13 residues, inclusive of both ends. Germline CDR1 is KGHDR and CDR2 is SFDVKD. The CDR3 loop is CATSDPGGTPLYS.

Concerning this clonotype: A single base separates this from a much larger clone, so it may be a read error. The rearrangement joins TRBV7-9 to TRBJ2-2; D remains ambiguous. The germline V gene encodes CDR1 SEHNR and CDR2 FQNEAQ (reference sequence). The CDR3 sequence is 16 residues long. For the CDR3, the DNA is TGTGTCAGCAGCTTATTGGGGTCCCCTAACACCAGGGAGCTGTTTTTT. As protein: CVSSLLGSPNTRELFF.

The table lists this clonotype with a few counts. The junction departs from the called germline gene at one end, perhaps through a read error. J is TRBJ2-1 and V is TRBV5-4, with D maybe TRBD1 (5 bases). The germline V gene has CDR1 SGHNT and CDR2 YYREEE (reference sequence). The CDR3 totals 13 residues. The CDR3 spells CASKVDIYNELFF. The CDR3 region has the DNA TGTGCCAGTAAGGTGGACATTTACAATGAGCTGTTCTTC.

Ten or more counts support this clonotype. The chain uses TRBV30 and TRBJ1-1; D uncertain. The germline V gene has CDR1 GTSNPN and CDR2 SVGIG (reference sequence). Between the trimmed V and J ends, which lost 0 bases and 3 bases, there was a span of 8 bases. CDR3 size: 13 residues. Written as DNA, the CDR3 is TGTGCCTGGAGTGTCTCGGGCTACACTGAAGCTTTCTTT. Protein: CAWSVSGYTEAFF.

Of note for this clonotype: Compared with germline, one end of the junction differs, possibly owing to a read error. The chain combines TRBV10-3 with TRBJ2-1; weak D call: TRBD2 (5 bases). This CDR3 contains 14 residues. The germline V gene encodes CDR1 ENHRY and CDR2 SYGVKD. CDR3 nucleotides: TGTGCAATCAGTCCCAAGGCGACCCGGGATGTGCAGTTCTTC. Its translation is CAISPKATRDVQFF.

This clonotype was observed at least ten times. The DNA for the CDR3 is TGTGCCAGCAGAGGACGGTACGGGACTCCCGAGGCAGATACGCAGTATTTT. The encoded protein is CASRGRYGTPEADTQYF. This chain uses TRBV28 with TRBJ2-3; tentative D call: TRBD2 (6 bases). Germline CDR1 and CDR2: MDHEN and SYDVKM. CDR3 size: 17 residues. The V gene lost 6 bases and the J gene lost 4 bases, with 23 bases spanning the gap.

The V gene is TRBV28, the J gene TRBJ2-7; no clear D. This CDR3 comprises 18 residues. V was shortened by 3 bases and J by 3 bases, with 24 bases between the two germline ends. Germline loops: CDR1 MDHEN, CDR2 SYDVKM. CDR3 in DNA: TGTGCCAGCAGTTTCTACATACGCTGCAAACAAAGTAGCTACGAGCAGTACTTC. Translation gives CASSFYIRCKQSSYEQYF.

On this clonotype: One end of the junction fails to match germline, which may point to a read error. V usage is TRBV28 and J usage is TRBJ2-2; 9 nucleotides agree with TRBD1. CDR3 length: 14 residues. Germline assignment: CDR1 MDHEN and CDR2 SYDVKM. CDR3 loop: CTSIPYRGPGDLSF. Here the CDR3 DNA reads TGTACCAGCATCCCCTACAGGGGGCCCGGGGATCTGTCTTTT.

Details on this clonotype: A junction end diverges from the germline sequence, so it may reflect a read error. The V call is TRBV4-1, the J call TRBJ1-4, with D perhaps matching TRBD1 (5 bases). Germline lookup yields CDR1 MGHRA and CDR2 YSYEKL. CDR3 length equals 15 residues. The DNA of the CDR3 is TGTACCAGCAGCAAAGTGAGGGGATCTAATGAAAAACCGTTTTTT. It is translated as CTSSKVRGSNEKPFF.

Points on this clonotype: A read error may account for a junction end that differs from germline. The rearrangement uses TRBV4-2 and TRBJ2-1; a weak D match, TRBD1 (5 bases). The CDR3 runs 15 residues. CDR1 is LGHNA and CDR2 is YNFKEQ in the germline V gene. The CDR3 DNA is TGTGCCAGCAGCCAAGGGGCAGGGCCCTGCAATGAGCGGTTCTTC. As protein: CASSQGAGPCNERFF.